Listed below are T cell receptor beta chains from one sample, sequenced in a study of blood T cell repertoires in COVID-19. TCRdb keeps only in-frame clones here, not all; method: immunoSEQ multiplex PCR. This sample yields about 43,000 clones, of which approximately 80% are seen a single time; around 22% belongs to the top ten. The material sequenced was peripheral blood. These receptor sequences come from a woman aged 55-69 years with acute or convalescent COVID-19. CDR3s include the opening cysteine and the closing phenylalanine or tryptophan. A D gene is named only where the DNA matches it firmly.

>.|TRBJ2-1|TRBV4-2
CASSQDYRKEQFF
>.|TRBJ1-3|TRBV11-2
CASSLDRGASGNTIYF
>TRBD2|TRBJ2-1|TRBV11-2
CASSPFSGPYNEQFF
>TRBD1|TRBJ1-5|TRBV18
CASSTGVDQPQHF
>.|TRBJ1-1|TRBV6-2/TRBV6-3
CASSYYGLRNTEAFF
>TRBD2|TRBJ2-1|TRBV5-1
CASRTSGGAYNEQFF
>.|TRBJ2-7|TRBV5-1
CASSFDTYEQYF
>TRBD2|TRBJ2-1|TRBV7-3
CASSFTSGGANEQFF
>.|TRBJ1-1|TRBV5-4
CASSLGQENTEAFF
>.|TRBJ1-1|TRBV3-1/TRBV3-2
CASSHKRGEAFF
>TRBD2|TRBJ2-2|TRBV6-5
CASSYVGGGSTGELFF
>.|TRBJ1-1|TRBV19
CASTDLKRGNTEAFF
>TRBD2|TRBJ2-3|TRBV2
CASLAGVEDTQYF
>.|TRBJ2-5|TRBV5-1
CASSPSGEETQYF
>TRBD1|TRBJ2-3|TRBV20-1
CSASGQGADTQYF
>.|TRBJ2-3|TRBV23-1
CASSLRAPGGTDTQYF